Below, 10 T cell receptor beta chains from the same sample are listed, as sequenced in a study of blood T cell repertoires in COVID-19. Sequencing was performed with immunoSEQ multiplex PCR; in TCRdb, only in-frame clones are kept and a portion is missing. The sample holds a few hundred thousand clones; 85% are singletons and the top ten take 3.5% to 4%. Sequenced material: peripheral blood. The receptors originated from a woman aged 18 to 35 with acute or convalescent COVID-19.

This rearrangement joins TRBV5-1 to TRBJ2-7; 10 nucleotides align to TRBD2. Germline CDR1 SGHRS, CDR2 YFSETQ. Trimming at V came to 4 bases and at J to 3 bases, leaving 7 bases not matched to a gene. The CDR3 spans 15 residues. The CDR3 here is CASSGTIAGGYEQYF. The CDR3, as DNA: TGCGCCAGCAGCGGGACGATAGCGGGAGGCTACGAGCAGTACTTC.

This chain uses TRBV19 with TRBJ1-2; tentatively, D is TRBD1 (6 bases). In germline, CDR1 is LNHDA, CDR2 SQIVND (reference sequence). The V end lost 3 bases, the J end lost 1 base, and 15 bases lay between the germline ends. The CDR3 covers 16 residues. CDR3 DNA sequence: TGTGCCAGTAGTATCACATCCGGGACACTTAACTATGGCTACACCTTC. Protein sequence: CASSITSGTLNYGYTF.

This chain uses TRBV14 with TRBJ1-1, with 8 nucleotides matching TRBD1. The CDR3 extends over 13 amino acids. Per germline, CDR1 SGHDN and CDR2 FVKESK. J gave up 6 bases and V 3 bases, and 3 bases lay outside the gene matches. The CDR3 DNA sequence: TGTGCCAGCAGCCAGACAGGGGTCGCTGAAGCTTTCTTT. Protein: CASSQTGVAEAFF.

The genes are TRBV28 and TRBJ2-1; tentatively, D is TRBD2 (6 bases). Trimming cost V 9 bases and J 2 bases, with 17 bases left between them. The CDR3 extends over 15 amino acids. Germline assignment: CDR1 MDHEN and CDR2 SYDVKM. CDR3 sequence: CASRTAEGPYNEQFF. In DNA form, the CDR3 reads TGTGCCAGTAGAACAGCGGAGGGGCCCTACAATGAGCAGTTCTTC. The full variable domain, rest sourced from reference TRBV28 and TRBJ2-1, is DVKVTQSSRYLVKRTGEKVFLECVQDMDHENMFWYRQDPGLGLRLIYFSYDVKMKEKGDIPEGYSVSREKKERFSLILESASTNQTSMYLCASRTAEGPYNEQFFGPGTRLTVL.

This clone was seen a handful of times. The genes are TRBV5-1 and TRBJ1-2; possibly TRBD1 for D (5 bases). Trimming took off 0 bases at V and 5 bases at J, with 14 bases between the two ends. CDR3 length equals 15 residues. Germline V CDR1 and CDR2: SGHRS, YFSETQ. CDR3 DNA sequence: TGCGCCAGCAGCTTGGAATCGGAGGGGACGTATGGCTACACCTTC. This codes for CASSLESEGTYGYTF.

This chain links TRBV13 with TRBJ2-1, with TRBD2 identical over 7 bases. V lost 4 bases and J lost 2; bases outside the gene matches: 5. CDR1 PRHDT and CDR2 FYEKMQ come from the germline V gene (reference sequence). The CDR3 has 15 residues. As DNA, the CDR3 is TGTGCCAGCAGCTCCGGGACTACAACCTACAATGAGCAGTTCTTC. Translating gives CASSSGTTTYNEQFF.

This rearrangement joins TRBV7-9 to TRBJ2-5; 13 bases are a match to TRBD2. V lost 5 bases and J lost 1; bases outside the gene matches: 7. The CDR3 runs 17 residues. Per the germline V gene, CDR1 is SEHNR and CDR2 is FQNEAQ (reference sequence). CDR3 region: CASSPTSGGDSQETQYF. In DNA, the CDR3 is TGTGCCAGCAGCCCAACTAGCGGGGGGGACTCCCAAGAGACCCAGTACTTC.

This sequence joins TRBV2 and TRBJ2-7, with 8 bases identical to TRBD1. V gave up 6 bases and J gave up 9 bases; unmatched junction bases: 13. The CDR3 runs to 14 residues. The germline gives CDR1 SNHLY, CDR2 FYNNEI. Here the CDR3 reads CASRMDRADGGQYF. In nucleotides, the CDR3 is TGTGCCAGCAGAATGGACAGGGCTGACGGTGGGCAGTACTTC.

The rearrangement joins TRBV4-1 to TRBJ2-7; D is possibly TRBD2 (7 bases). The germline CDR1 and CDR2 sequences are MGHRA and YSYEKL. The length of the CDR3 is 13 residues. Trimming took off 0 bases at V and 6 bases at J, with 9 bases between the two ends. The CDR3 DNA reads as TGCGCCAGCAGCCAAGATGCGGGGGCCGAGCAGTACTTC. As protein: CASSQDAGAEQYF.

The rearrangement joins TRBV18 to TRBJ1-5; D unclear. V was trimmed by 3 bases and J by 2 bases, leaving 23 bases between them. CDR1 and CDR2 from the germline V gene are KGHSH and LQKENI. This CDR3 region has 19 residues. The CDR3 sequence is CASSPSSEVYMDGNQPQHF. The CDR3 DNA sequence: TGTGCCAGCTCACCTTCCTCAGAGGTATATATGGATGGCAATCAGCCCCAGCATTTT.